The 22 T cell receptor beta chains below all came from one sample that was sequenced in a study of cytomegalovirus exposure and HLA in healthy donors. Primers included in the PCR were 60 Vbeta and 13 Jbeta primers. This table comes from immunoSEQ multiplex PCR, and its TCRdb copy is limited to in-frame clones, with some not included. The repertoire consists of about 120,000 clones, with 80% to 90% occurring once and the leading ten covering roughly 3.5%. The sequenced material came from PBMCs. These receptors all stem from a woman between 35 and 50 years old in good health and CMV-seropositive.

The V and J genes are TRBV9 and TRBJ2-2; 11 positions agree with TRBD2. Germline V CDR1 and CDR2: SGDLS, YYNGEE. J gave up 6 bases and V 1 base, and 2 bases lay outside the gene matches. This CDR3 contains 15 residues. The CDR3 protein is CASSVRLAGPGELFF. The CDR3 DNA reads TGTGCCAGCAGCGTAAGACTAGCGGGACCCGGGGAGCTGTTTTTT.

The CDR3 loop reads CASSRQSTNTEAFF. The CDR3, as DNA: TGTGCCAGCAGTAGACAGTCGACGAACACTGAAGCTTTCTTT. This rearrangement joins TRBV6-1 to TRBJ1-1; TRBD1 might be the D (5 bases). Trimming removed 5 bases at V and 1 base at J, with 11 bases between. The length of the CDR3 is 14 residues. Germline V gene lookup returns CDR1 MNHNS and CDR2 SASEGT.

CDR3 nucleotide sequence: TGTGCCAGCAGTTTAAAGGGACAGGTCTTTTCAGAGACCCAGTACTTC. Translated: CASSLKGQVFSETQYF. V is TRBV28 and J is TRBJ2-5, with 8 bases fitting TRBD1. Germline V gene sequence: CDR1 MDHEN, CDR2 SYDVKM. The CDR3 covers 16 residues. Unmatched junction bases numbered 9, after V lost 2 bases and J lost 4 bases.

This clone showed up just a few times. The J gene is TRBJ2-1, the V gene TRBV10-3; 11 bases line up with TRBD2. The length of the CDR3 is 15 residues. Trimming at V came to 3 bases and at J to 6 bases, leaving 4 bases not matched to a gene. The germline gives CDR1 ENHRY, CDR2 SYGVKD. CDR3 residues: CAISEGTSGTNEQFF. As DNA, the CDR3 is TGTGCCATCAGTGAAGGGACTAGCGGCACCAATGAGCAGTTCTTC.

This chain links TRBV29-1 with TRBJ1-2; a weak D match, TRBD1 (6 bases). Trimming cost V 6 bases and J 10 bases, with 18 bases left between them. Germline V gives CDR1 SQVTM, CDR2 ANQGSEA. The CDR3 is 12 residues long. Here the CDR3 reads CSVDTGRVDYTF. The CDR3 DNA reads TGCAGCGTGGATACAGGGCGGGTCGACTACACCTTC.

V usage is TRBV19 and J usage is TRBJ1-2; D remains ambiguous. The germline V gene has CDR1 LNHDA and CDR2 SQIVND (reference sequence). The CDR3 consists of 13 residues. V gave up 10 bases and J gave up 2 bases, with 14 bases separating them. CDR3 bases: TGTGCCACCCCCGGTCCGGGGAACTATGGCTACACCTTC. This codes for CATPGPGNYGYTF.

This chain connects TRBV19 to TRBJ2-5, with 11 bases matching TRBD1. This CDR3 region has 15 residues. Germline V lookup: CDR1 LNHDA, CDR2 SQIVND (reference sequence). V lost 4 bases and J lost 2; bases outside the gene matches: 3. In DNA, the CDR3 is TGTGCCAGTAGTACTGGGGACAGGGGGCAAGAGACCCAGTACTTC. It specifies CASSTGDRGQETQYF.

This chain uses TRBV5-4 with TRBJ2-2; maybe TRBD1 (6 bases). Germline V lookup: CDR1 SGHNT, CDR2 YYREEE (reference sequence). Trimming left V 4 bases short and J 6 bases short, with 10 bases between. The CDR3 is made up of 13 amino acids. CDR3: CASSPQGPGELFF. DNA for the CDR3: TGTGCCAGCAGCCCGCAGGGGCCCGGGGAGCTGTTTTTT.

The chain recombines TRBV11-3 with TRBJ2-3; TRBD1 is a possible D gene (7 bases). V lost 5 bases and J lost 2, with 20 bases in between. The CDR3 is 17 amino acids. Germline values: CDR1 SGHNT, CDR2 YENEEA. The CDR3 DNA sequence: TGTGCCAGCAGCGCAGGGGGGACAGCCAACCCCACAGATACGCAGTATTTT. This codes for CASSAGGTANPTDTQYF.

V is TRBV6-5 and J is TRBJ2-7, with 7 bases identical to TRBD1. Germline V gene lookup returns CDR1 MNHEY and CDR2 SVGAGI. J gave up 0 bases and V 8 bases, and 7 bases lay outside the gene matches. CDR3 length: 14 residues. The CDR3 loop reads CASSETGSSYEQYF. CDR3 coding DNA: TGTGCCAGCTCGGAGACAGGGAGCTCCTACGAGCAGTACTTC.

This rearrangement joins TRBV11-2 to TRBJ2-1; TRBD2 aligns across 12 bases. This CDR3 region has 16 residues. Trimming cost V 5 bases and J 7 bases; bases outside gene matches: 9. Looked up from germline, CDR1 is SGHAT and CDR2 is FQNNGV. The CDR3, as DNA: TGTGCCAGCAGCCGACCTAGCGGGAGGGCGGGGAATGAGCAGTTCTTC. This encodes CASSRPSGRAGNEQFF.

The gene calls are TRBV15 and TRBJ2-2, with D maybe TRBD2 (6 bases). V lost 7 bases and J lost 5, with 17 bases in between. The germline CDR1 and CDR2 sequences are LNHNV and YYDKDF (reference sequence). The CDR3 has 15 residues. CDR3 DNA sequence: TGTGCCACCAACGAGGCGGGAACCGGAACCGGGGAGCTGTTTTTT. Translated: CATNEAGTGTGELFF.

This chain links TRBV4-2 with TRBJ2-7, with D possibly being TRBD2 (6 bases). Trimming shortened V by 0 bases and J by 1 base, and 13 bases separated the two germline ends. Looked up from germline, CDR1 is LGHNA and CDR2 is YNFKEQ. The CDR3 has 16 residues. The CDR3, as DNA: TGTGCCAGCAGCCAAGATTTTGGGCTAGCGTCCTACGAGCAGTACTTC. Protein product: CASSQDFGLASYEQYF.

V usage is TRBV7-3 and J usage is TRBJ2-3; tentative D call: TRBD1 (6 bases). V gave up 4 bases and J gave up 8 bases, with 7 bases separating them. This CDR3 contains 11 residues. Germline V lookup: CDR1 SGHTA, CDR2 FQGTGA. The CDR3 loop reads CASSSGATQYF. CDR3 nucleotides: TGTGCCAGCAGCTCAGGGGCTACGCAGTATTTT.

V usage is TRBV6-5 and J usage is TRBJ1-5; D ambiguous. Trimming removed 2 bases at V and 0 bases at J, with 11 bases between. Germline-derived CDR1 and CDR2 are MNHEY and SVGAGI. The CDR3 is 16 amino acids. CDR3 loop: CASSYGLPFSNQPQHF. CDR3 coding DNA: TGTGCCAGCAGTTACGGACTCCCCTTTAGCAATCAGCCCCAGCATTTT.

The chain recombines TRBV9 with TRBJ2-3; D is unresolved. Germline assignment: CDR1 SGDLS and CDR2 YYNGEE. V gave up 4 bases and J gave up 4 bases, with 10 bases separating them. CDR3 length: 13 residues. The CDR3 loop reads CASSLLRADTQYF. In nucleotides, the CDR3 is TGTGCCAGCAGCCTCCTCCGAGCAGATACGCAGTATTTT.

The J gene is TRBJ1-3, the V gene TRBV4-1, with 8 bases matching TRBD1. The CDR3 has 15 amino acids. Germline V CDR1 and CDR2: MGHRA, YSYEKL. V was pared by 4 bases and J by 1 base, with 3 bases of the junction left unmatched. The CDR3 protein is CASSPRTGSGNTIYF. In nucleotides, the CDR3 is TGCGCCAGCAGCCCTCGGACAGGGTCTGGAAACACCATATATTTT.

The gene calls are TRBV12-5 and TRBJ2-2, with no clear D. Trimming left V 0 bases short and J 0 bases short, with 11 bases between. Germline V gives CDR1 LGHNT, CDR2 FRNRAP. The CDR3 covers 17 residues. CDR3 sequence: CASGLVVGSANTGELFF. CDR3 DNA sequence: TGTGCTAGTGGTTTGGTAGTTGGCAGCGCGAACACCGGGGAGCTGTTTTTT.

The CDR3 protein is CASSVGLAGEYEQYF. The CDR3 DNA is TGTGCCAGCAGCGTAGGTCTAGCGGGAGAGTACGAGCAGTACTTC. This chain joins TRBV9 and TRBJ2-7; 10 bases are shared with TRBD2. The V gene's germline CDR1 is SGDLS and CDR2 YYNGEE. This CDR3 contains 15 residues. After removal of 0 bases from V and 4 bases from J, the junction contained 4 bases not matched to a gene.

The sample holds a few counts of this clone. Other DNA sequences in the same sample also yield this CDR3. The chain employs TRBV7-9 and TRBJ2-7, with a possible D match to TRBD2 (5 bases). This CDR3 is 14 amino acids long. V lost 1 base to trimming and J lost 1 base, with 8 bases between them. Per germline, CDR1 SEHNR and CDR2 FQNEAQ (reference sequence). The CDR3 bases are TGTGCCAGCAGCTTAGGTACTAGTTCCTACGAGCAGTACTTC. Protein sequence: CASSLGTSSYEQYF.

This sequence joins TRBV9 and TRBJ1-1; D is possibly TRBD1 (5 bases). V was trimmed by 2 bases and J by 0 bases, leaving 8 bases between them. This CDR3 spans 14 amino acids. Germline CDR1 is SGDLS and CDR2 is YYNGEE. The CDR3 sequence is CASSVDSLNTEAFF. In DNA form, the CDR3 reads TGTGCCAGCAGCGTTGACAGCCTGAACACTGAAGCTTTCTTT.

CDR3 sequence: CATSRGTLNTEAFF. In DNA, the CDR3 is TGTGCCACCAGCAGGGGGACTCTGAACACTGAAGCTTTCTTT. This sequence joins TRBV15 and TRBJ1-1, with D possibly TRBD1 on 5 matching bases. Per germline, CDR1 LNHNV and CDR2 YYDKDF (reference sequence). The V end was cut by 3 bases, the J end by 0 bases, with 8 bases between. This CDR3 is built from 14 residues.